A selection of T cell receptor beta chains follows, all from one sample in a study of blood T cell repertoires in COVID-19. TCRdb's copy holds only in-frame clones and misses some; the assay was immunoSEQ multiplex PCR. The sample contains about 120,000 clones, about 74% of which appear only once. The sequencing sample was made of peripheral blood. These receptor sequences come from a human donor in a cohort sampled during active COVID-19. Both conserved end residues are part of each CDR3. A D gene is named only where the DNA matches it firmly. Not every row has a clone size; where given, it reads once, few, many or a size class.

d_gene	v_gene	j_gene	abundance	CDR3nt	CDR3aa
NA	TRBV6-5	TRBJ1-1	NA	TGTGCCAGCAGACCGACAGGCGGTGAAGCTTTCTTT	CASRPTGGEAFF
NA	TRBV5-1	TRBJ2-1	once	TGCGCCAGCAGCTCCACAGGGTACAATGAGCAGTTCTTC	CASSSTGYNEQFF
NA	TRBV9	TRBJ1-4	NA	TGTGCCAGCAGCGTAGGGACACAGGCTCATGAAAAACTGTTTTTT	CASSVGTQAHEKLFF
NA	TRBV15	TRBJ1-1	NA	TGTGCCACCAGCAGAGATGGCGGTGAGAGGACTGAAGCTTTCTTT	CATSRDGGERTEAFF
NA	TRBV6-6	TRBJ1-3	NA	TGTGCCAGCAGTCGCTCCTTGGCAGGGTCGTTTGGAAACACCATATATTTT	CASSRSLAGSFGNTIYF
NA	TRBV19	TRBJ1-2	NA	TGTGCCAGTACTCCGCAGGGTGACTATGGCTACACCTTC	CASTPQGDYGYTF
NA	TRBV5-4	TRBJ2-7	once	TGTGCCAGCAGCCGCGGGGAAAGCTCCTACGAGCAGTACTTC	CASSRGESSYEQYF
NA	TRBV27	TRBJ1-5	NA	TGTGCCAGCAGTTTAGGAGTTACTCAGCCCCAGCATTTT	CASSLGVTQPQHF
NA	TRBV28	TRBJ2-7	few	TGTGCCAGCAGTTCCCCTGCTTTTGCGGCCAACGAGCAGTACTTC	CASSSPAFAANEQYF
TRBD1	TRBV9	TRBJ1-4	NA	TGTGCCAGCAGCTTATCCGGGACAGCGGAGGAAAAACTGTTTTTT	CASSLSGTAEEKLFF
TRBD1	TRBV27	TRBJ1-6	NA	TGTGCCAGCAGTTTCGGGACAGCCAATTCACCCCTCCACTTT	CASSFGTANSPLHF
TRBD2	TRBV24-1	TRBJ2-1	many	TGTGCCACCAGTGATCCGGGACGCGGGGGGCACAATGAGCAGTTCTTC	CATSDPGRGGHNEQFF
NA	TRBV4-2	TRBJ2-7	NA	TGTGCCAGCAGCCAAACTGTTGCGAACTACGAGCAGTACTTC	CASSQTVANYEQYF
NA	TRBV6-1	TRBJ2-7	NA	TGTGCCAGCAGTGATCGAGGGAGGGGACACTACGAGCAGTACTTC	CASSDRGRGHYEQYF
TRBD1	TRBV3-1/TRBV3-2	TRBJ1-3	NA	TGTGCCAGCAGCCTCGGGACAGGGGCTTCTGGAAACACCATATATTTT	CASSLGTGASGNTIYF
NA	TRBV30	TRBJ2-7	once	TGTGCCGGCACCCCGAGGGGGGGCGCCTACGAGCAGTACTTC	CAGTPRGGAYEQYF
TRBD1	TRBV10-3	TRBJ1-2	NA	TGTGCCATCAGGGGACAGGAGGGCTATGGCTACACCTTC	CAIRGQEGYGYTF
NA	TRBV7-9	TRBJ1-1	few	TGTGCCAGCAGTCGACTAGCGAACACTGAAGCTTTCTTT	CASSRLANTEAFF
NA	TRBV14	TRBJ2-7	once	TGTGCCAGCAGCCAAGATCGGGTTACCGAGCAGTACTTC	CASSQDRVTEQYF
TRBD1	TRBV28	TRBJ2-1	NA	TGTGCCAGCAGCCCTAACTCCGGGACAGGGATCTACAATGAGCAGTTCTTC	CASSPNSGTGIYNEQFF
NA	TRBV27	TRBJ1-2	NA	TGTGCCAGCAGTTTAAGAGGGAACTATGGCTACACCTTC	CASSLRGNYGYTF
NA	TRBV7-6	TRBJ2-5	NA	TGTGCCAGCAGCCAGGTGGGGCCGATTTTAGAGACCCAGTACTTC	CASSQVGPILETQYF
TRBD2	TRBV6-2/TRBV6-3	TRBJ2-7	few	TGTGCCAGCAGTTACGTGGCACTAGCGGACCCTTACGAGCAGTACTTC	CASSYVALADPYEQYF
NA	TRBV7-6	TRBJ2-1	NA	TGTGCCAGCAGCTTCCGGGAAGCCGCACGTGAGCAGTTCTTC	CASSFREAAREQFF
NA	TRBV2	TRBJ1-1	NA	TGTGCCAGCAGTGAAGCTGTAGCTGGCACTGAAGCTTTCTTT	CASSEAVAGTEAFF
NA	TRBV6-1	TRBJ2-7	NA	TGTGCCAGCAGTTTGACCATCCAGGGCGAGCAGTACTTC	CASSLTIQGEQYF
TRBD1	TRBV10-3	TRBJ2-7	NA	TGTGCCATCAGTGAGGGACAGGGCTACGAGCAGTACTTC	CAISEGQGYEQYF
TRBD1	TRBV5-1	TRBJ1-1	once	TGCGCCAGCAGCCCCAGACAGGGGGGTACTGAAGCTTTCTTT	CASSPRQGGTEAFF
NA	TRBV6-2/TRBV6-3	TRBJ2-7	NA	TGTGCCAGCAGTTACAGGGGGGAGGGCCCGTACGAGCAGTACTTC	CASSYRGEGPYEQYF
NA	TRBV19	TRBJ1-1	once	TGTGCCAGTATAGGGCCCGGGGGGAGAACTGAAGCTTTCTTT	CASIGPGGRTEAFF
NA	TRBV28	TRBJ2-7	NA	TGTGCCAGCAGTTCGACCTCAGGGGCGGGCTACGAGCAGTACTTC	CASSSTSGAGYEQYF
TRBD1	TRBV19	TRBJ1-1	NA	TGTGCCAGTAGTATAGTAGGGGGCCTGAACACTGAAGCTTTCTTT	CASSIVGGLNTEAFF
NA	TRBV6-1	TRBJ1-6	NA	TGTGCCAGCAGTGAAGCGCCTGAGGGCGGTTCACCCCTCCACTTT	CASSEAPEGGSPLHF
TRBD1	TRBV19	TRBJ1-5	NA	TGTGCCAGTAACCTGGGACAGATTGGGCAGCCCCAGCATTTT	CASNLGQIGQPQHF
TRBD1	TRBV25-1	TRBJ2-7	NA	TGTGCCAGCAGTGATCCCGGGACAGGGAGCTACGAGCAGTACTTC	CASSDPGTGSYEQYF
TRBD2	TRBV7-9	TRBJ2-2	NA	TGTGCCAGCAGCCCTACTAGCGGGAAATTCACCGGGGAGCTGTTTTTT	CASSPTSGKFTGELFF
TRBD1	TRBV5-1	TRBJ1-2	NA	TGCGCCAGCAGCACTACAGGGGGCGCCTATGGCTACACCTTC	CASSTTGGAYGYTF
TRBD2	TRBV5-4	TRBJ2-7	NA	TGTGCCAGCACCGAGGGAGGTAGCGGGAGGGCCGGCGAGCAGTACTTC	CASTEGGSGRAGEQYF
TRBD1	TRBV5-8	TRBJ1-2	NA	TGTGCCAGCAGCTTGGAGACAGGGAGCGTCTATGGCTACACCTTC	CASSLETGSVYGYTF
TRBD1	TRBV6-5	TRBJ1-1	NA	TGTGCCAGCAGGGCAGGGGGCGAAGCTTTCTTT	CASRAGGEAFF
TRBD2	TRBV3-1/TRBV3-2	TRBJ2-1	NA	TGTGCCAGCAGCCAGGGGACTAGCGGGAGTTGGGGGGGGCAGTTCTTC	CASSQGTSGSWGGQFF
TRBD2	TRBV29-1	TRBJ2-1	NA	TGCAGCGTTGAACCTAGCGGGAGAGTAAGGCAGTTCTTC	CSVEPSGRVRQFF
TRBD2	TRBV7-2	TRBJ2-7	once	TGTGCCAGCAGCTTAGTTGGTAGCGGGAGATACGAGCAGTACTTC	CASSLVGSGRYEQYF
NA	TRBV13	TRBJ2-7	NA	TGTGCCAGCAGCCCCAAGGGGCCATACTACGAGCAGTACTTC	CASSPKGPYYEQYF
NA	TRBV9	TRBJ1-2	NA	TGTGCCAGCAGCGAGGGGGGGGCTGGAGGCTACACCTTC	CASSEGGAGGYTF
TRBD1	TRBV3-1/TRBV3-2	TRBJ2-7	NA	TGTGCCAGCAGCCACGGACAGGGGGCGGCCCGAGACAAGCAGTACTTC	CASSHGQGAARDKQYF
NA	TRBV4-1	TRBJ2-7	NA	TGCGCCAGCAGCCAAGAAGGCTTCACTACGAATCAGTACTTC	CASSQEGFTTNQYF
TRBD1	TRBV11-2	TRBJ2-7	once	TGTGCCAGCAGCTCCCCGGGACAGGGAGTTTACGAGCAGTACTTC	CASSSPGQGVYEQYF
NA	TRBV7-8	TRBJ1-1	NA	TGTGCCAGCAGCCCGACAGGGAACACTGAAGCTTTCTTT	CASSPTGNTEAFF
NA	TRBV25-1	TRBJ1-2	few	TGTGCCAGCAGTGAGGACTATGGGTATGGCTACACCTTC	CASSEDYGYGYTF
NA	TRBV5-4	TRBJ2-7	once	TGTGCCAGCAGCTTGACAGGAGACGAGCAGTACTTC	CASSLTGDEQYF
NA	TRBV19	TRBJ1-5	once	TGTGCCAGTAGTATAGCCCAGGGTAATCAGCCCCAGCATTTT	CASSIAQGNQPQHF
NA	TRBV9	TRBJ1-1	once	TGTGCCAGCAGCGTAGAAGGGGTAGGGGACACTGAAGCTTTCTTT	CASSVEGVGDTEAFF
NA	TRBV3-1/TRBV3-2	TRBJ1-1	few	TGTGCCAGCAGCACTGTGGGAGGGAATTTTCCTGAAGCTTTCTTT	CASSTVGGNFPEAFF
TRBD1	TRBV20-1	TRBJ2-7	NA	TGCAGTGCGGACAGGGGTTACGAGCAGTACTTC	CSADRGYEQYF
NA	TRBV27	TRBJ1-1	NA	TGTGCCAGCAGTGCGACAGTTAACACTGAAGCTTTCTTT	CASSATVNTEAFF
TRBD2	TRBV12-3/TRBV12-4	TRBJ2-7	once	TGTGCCAGCAGCCGCGGGAGACCCTACGAGCAGTACTTC	CASSRGRPYEQYF
TRBD2	TRBV19	TRBJ2-5	NA	TGTGCCAGTAGTCCGTCGACTAGCCGGGGAGAGACCCAGTACTTC	CASSPSTSRGETQYF
TRBD1	TRBV23-1	TRBJ1-5	few	TGCGCCAGCAGTCACCCGGACAGGGGGCTTGATCAGCCCCAGCATTTT	CASSHPDRGLDQPQHF